This TCR beta chain was recorded in a study of cytotoxic CD8 clonotypes in ibrutinib-treated CLL. Whole-study findings and limits: Baseline levels of clonality went above those of age-matched healthy donors and moved with circulating CD8+ T-cell counts. Lymph node repertoires were not studied, and sampling times were unmatched.

Libraries were prepared by immunoSEQ multiplex PCR; TCRdb keeps only in-frame clonotypes and omits some of them. This table has tens of thousands of clones, about 63% appearing once. About this clone itself: Antigen: not known.

Genomic DNA (approximately 2.1 micrograms) was obtained from cryopreserved PBMCs for construction of TCR beta libraries. Germline CDR1 and CDR2: SGDLS and YYNGEE. V was clipped by 0 bases and J by 8 bases; unmatched bases: 12. The CDR3 extends over 16 amino acids. The TCR sequence derives from a human donor with chronic lymphocytic leukemia. The chain employs TRBV9 and TRBJ1-2, with 8 bases matching TRBD1. The sample consisted of PBMCs, taken after 12 months of ibrutinib treatment. The CDR3 protein is CASSVGRDRGTGGYTF. CDR3 bases: TGTGCCAGCAGCGTAGGCCGCGACAGGGGAACGGGAGGCTACACCTTC.